Listed below are T cell receptor beta chains from one sample, sequenced in a study of neurological immune-mediated disorders. Each CDR3 protein gets one entry after TCRdb re-called the 5' RACE reads with MiXCR. The sample yields tens of thousands of distinct CDR3 sequences, 4% to 6% seen once. Sequences were obtained from PBMCs. The receptors shown here come from a woman between 50 and 59 years old with multiple sclerosis. The CDR3 runs from the conserved cysteine through the conserved F or W. D genes are given only for firm matches. The size field is filled for only some rows; it gives once, few, many or a size class.

clone_size j_call d_call v_call cdr3_aa cdr3_nt
many TRBJ2-6 - TRBV7-3 CASSPGYGTPNVLTF TGTGCCAGCAGCCCAGGTTACGGGACCCCTAACGTCCTGACTTTC
many TRBJ1-1 TRBD1 TRBV10-3 CAIRHGDSMNTEAFF TGTGCCATCAGGCACGGGGACAGTATGAACACTGAAGCTTTCTTT
many TRBJ1-1 - TRBV5-1 CASSQMLGNTEAFF TGCGCCAGCAGCCAGATGCTAGGGAACACTGAAGCTTTCTTT
many TRBJ1-3 - TRBV18 CASSPKSGNTIYF TGTGCCAGCTCACCAAAGTCCGGAAACACCATATATTTT
- TRBJ2-1 TRBD2 TRBV3-1 CASSQAGGPIGSEQFF TGTGCCAGCAGCCAGGCGGGGGGGCCGATTGGTAGTGAGCAGTTCTTC
many TRBJ2-3 - TRBV5-1 CASSLGGSDTQYF TGCGCCAGCAGCTTGGGCGGCTCGGATACGCAGTATTTT
many TRBJ2-5 TRBD2 TRBV3-1 CASSQDMAGVGETQYF TGTGCCAGCAGCCAAGATATGGCGGGGGTCGGGGAGACCCAGTACTTC
many TRBJ1-1 - TRBV11-2 CASSLVSGTSNTEAFF TGTGCCAGCAGCTTAGTGTCCGGCACTTCGAACACTGAAGCTTTCTTT
many TRBJ1-3 TRBD1 TRBV3-1 CASSQDRTGGRNTIYF TGTGCCAGCAGCCAAGATCGGACAGGGGGAAGAAACACCATATATTTT
many TRBJ2-3 - TRBV29-1 CSFDRADTQYF TGCAGCTTCGACCGGGCAGATACGCAGTATTTT
few TRBJ1-2 TRBD1 TRBV7-2 CASSPGTGYGYTF TGTGCCAGCAGCCCTGGGACAGGTTATGGCTACACCTTC
many TRBJ2-7 TRBD2 TRBV20-1 CSARRGLTGEQYF TGCAGTGCTAGGAGGGGACTAACGGGCGAGCAGTACTTC
many TRBJ2-5 TRBD1 TRBV4-3 CASSRGTGGPETQYF TGCGCCAGCAGCCGGGGGACAGGGGGCCCAGAGACCCAGTACTTC
many TRBJ2-3 - TRBV20-1 CSARKFSGGTDTQYF TGCAGTGCTAGGAAATTCAGTGGGGGGACAGATACGCAGTATTTT
medium-sized TRBJ1-5 - TRBV5-5 CASSLHSSNQPQHF TGTGCCAGCAGCCTCCACTCTAGCAATCAGCCCCAGCATTTT
many TRBJ2-3 - TRBV7-6 CASSLGGAGTDTQYF TGTGCCAGCAGCTTAGGGGGGGCCGGCACAGATACGCAGTATTTT
many TRBJ1-5 - TRBV10-3 CAISESAGDQPQNF TGTGCCATCAGTGAGTCGGCCGGGGATCAGCCCCAGAATTTT
many TRBJ2-1 - TRBV4-1 CASSQVDYNEQFF TGCGCCAGCAGCCAAGTTGACTACAATGAGCAGTTCTTC
many TRBJ1-1 - TRBV5-1 CASSWTRTVNTEAFF TGCGCCAGCAGCTGGACCCGAACAGTGAACACTGAAGCTTTCTTT
many TRBJ1-2 - TRBV5-6 CASSPAGSPWGYTF TGTGCCAGCAGCCCTGCCGGCTCTCCCTGGGGCTACACCTTC
many TRBJ2-5 - TRBV5-1 CASSLEEGETQYF TGCGCCAGCAGCTTGGAAGAAGGGGAGACCCAGTACTTC
medium-sized TRBJ1-1 - TRBV5-1 CASSLPRGLNTEAFF TGCGCCAGCAGCCTTCCTAGGGGACTGAACACTGAAGCTTTCTTT
many TRBJ1-1 - TRBV4-3 CASSQDLYVEAFF TGCGCCAGCAGCCAAGATTTGTACGTTGAAGCTTTCTTT
many TRBJ2-1 - TRBV20-1 CSSFGGSSYNEQFF TGCAGTTCGTTTGGGGGGAGCTCCTACAATGAGCAGTTCTTC
many TRBJ1-4 - TRBV3-1 CASSHYSGNGANEKLFF TGTGCCAGCAGCCATTACTCAGGGAATGGGGCTAATGAAAAACTGTTTTTT
many TRBJ1-2 - TRBV5-6 CASSRIGYGYTF TGTGCCAGCAGCAGGATAGGGTATGGCTACACCTTC
many TRBJ2-3 TRBD1 TRBV25-1 CASRRGQPTDTQYF TGTGCCAGCAGACGGGGACAGCCCACAGATACGCAGTATTTT
few TRBJ2-1 - TRBV5-5 CASSFYRSTGYNEQFF TGTGCCAGCAGCTTCTACAGAAGCACGGGTTACAATGAGCAGTTCTTC
- TRBJ1-5 TRBD1 TRBV6-1 CASGTGSYQPQHF TGTGCCAGCGGGACAGGGTCCTATCAGCCCCAGCATTTT
- TRBJ2-5 TRBD2 TRBV18 CASSPRTSGHQETQYF TGTGCCAGCTCACCACGGACTAGCGGTCACCAAGAGACCCAGTACTTC
many TRBJ2-3 - TRBV20-1 CSARRTATSTDTQYF TGCAGTGCTAGGAGGACAGCGACTAGCACAGATACGCAGTATTTT
many TRBJ2-7 TRBD2 TRBV7-2 CASSLVLAGGRYEQYF TGTGCCAGCAGCTTAGTACTAGCGGGGGGGCGGTACGAGCAGTACTTC
few TRBJ1-4 - TRBV7-9 CASSLRVTASTNEKLFF TGTGCCAGCAGCTTAAGGGTGACGGCCTCAACTAATGAAAAACTGTTTTTT
many TRBJ2-7 TRBD2 TRBV7-2 CASSLGGPSGGAYEQYF TGTGCCAGCAGCTTAGGTGGGCCTAGCGGGGGAGCCTACGAGCAGTACTTC
many TRBJ2-2 - TRBV12-3/TRBV12-4 CASIDPGPTGELFF TGTGCCAGCATCGATCCGGGACCCACCGGGGAGCTGTTTTTT
few TRBJ2-3 - TRBV12-3/TRBV12-4 CASSWPGQPGTDTQYF TGTGCCAGCAGTTGGCCGGGACAACCAGGCACAGATACGCAGTATTTT
many TRBJ2-1 - TRBV5-1 CASSLGGVARTNEQFF TGCGCCAGCAGCTTGGGAGGGGTAGCGAGAACCAATGAGCAGTTCTTC
many TRBJ1-2 TRBD1 TRBV5-1 CASSRDRGVDGYTF TGCGCCAGCAGCAGGGACAGGGGAGTCGATGGCTACACCTTC
many TRBJ2-3 - TRBV12-3/TRBV12-4 CASRPNSGRGHTDTQYF TGTGCCAGCAGACCGAATAGCGGTCGGGGGCACACAGATACGCAGTATTTT
many TRBJ1-2 TRBD1 TRBV4-3 CASRPGTGGDYGYTF TGCGCCAGCAGACCCGGGACAGGGGGTGACTATGGCTACACCTTC
few TRBJ2-1 - TRBV3-1 CASSQEGRLDEQFF TGTGCCAGCAGCCAAGAGGGACGGCTGGATGAGCAGTTCTTC
many TRBJ2-1 TRBD2 TRBV5-1 CASSLVGGTYNEQFF TGCGCCAGCAGCTTGGTGGGGGGGACCTACAATGAGCAGTTCTTC
few TRBJ2-1 - TRBV15 CATSSEGDNEQFF TGTGCCACCAGCAGTGAAGGGGATAATGAGCAGTTCTTC
many TRBJ2-7 TRBD1 TRBV20-1 CSAAQGAGTFYEQYF TGCAGTGCTGCACAGGGGGCTGGGACCTTCTACGAGCAGTACTTC
many TRBJ1-1 - TRBV3-1 CASSPTPGGVAFF TGTGCCAGCAGCCCCACCCCCGGGGGAGTAGCTTTCTTT
many TRBJ1-1 - TRBV5-5 CASRAMTESTEAFF TGTGCCAGCAGGGCAATGACAGAAAGCACTGAAGCTTTCTTT
many TRBJ2-1 TRBD2 TRBV7-2 CASSRGGVTNEQFF TGTGCCAGCAGCCGTGGGGGGGTTACCAATGAGCAGTTCTTC
many TRBJ2-1 TRBD2 TRBV5-1 CASSLGRDYYNEQFF TGCGCCAGCAGCTTGGGACGGGACTACTACAATGAGCAGTTCTTC
many TRBJ2-4 TRBD1 TRBV7-2 CASSSNRGQNIQYF TGTGCCAGCAGCTCAAACAGGGGGCAAAACATTCAGTACTTC
many TRBJ2-2 TRBD1 TRBV7-2 CASSPTGPTGELFF TGTGCCAGCAGCCCGACAGGGCCCACCGGGGAGCTGTTTTTT
few TRBJ1-3 - TRBV7-8 CASSMRSGNTIYF TGTGCCAGCAGCATGAGAAGTGGAAACACCATATATTTT
many TRBJ2-1 TRBD2 TRBV10-3 CAISEGLAGAQTYYNEQFF TGTGCCATCAGTGAAGGGCTAGCGGGGGCGCAAACCTACTACAATGAGCAGTTCTTC
many TRBJ2-1 TRBD2 TRBV11-2 CASSLGTSGGLQDEQFF TGTGCCAGCAGCTTAGGGACTAGCGGGGGTCTTCAGGATGAGCAGTTCTTC
many TRBJ1-1 - TRBV7-2 CASSLGVVGTEAFF TGTGCCAGCAGCTTAGGAGTAGTTGGCACTGAAGCTTTCTTT
many TRBJ1-5 - TRBV4-3 CASSQDRVQPQHF TGCGCCAGCAGCCAAGATCGTGTTCAGCCCCAGCATTTT
many TRBJ2-1 - TRBV20-1 CSARDSRRSYNEQFF TGCAGTGCTAGAGATAGTCGTCGCTCCTACAATGAGCAGTTCTTC
- TRBJ2-5 - TRBV10-3 CAISDPPLIETQYF TGTGCCATCAGTGATCCTCCCTTAATCGAGACCCAGTACTTC